This TCR beta chain came from a study of T cell responses to AZD1222 COVID-19 vaccine. Assay: immunoSEQ multiplex PCR; the TCRdb copy retains only in-frame clones and omits some. The data hold 110,000 or so clones, with approximately 90% observed a single time. On this clone itself: Antigen unknown.

Study-wide results and caveats: None of the repertoires were sampled until the peak T cell response had passed. Vaccine-associated CD4 TCRs ranged over spike, dominating at 160-218 and 743-854. The reported proportion of spike-specific TCRs targeting unmutated variant regions was nearly half.

The germline gives CDR1 LNHDA, CDR2 SQIVND (reference sequence). V gave up 4 bases and J gave up 6 bases, with 16 bases separating them. The CDR3 is 15 residues long. The TCR was taken from an adult who received the AZD1222 COVID-19 vaccine. The chain uses TRBV19 and TRBJ2-1; TRBD2 might be the D (5 bases). The sequencing used peripheral blood, collected 28 days after the second AZD1222 dose. CDR3 region: CASSTGGRFINEQFF. The DNA for the CDR3 is TGTGCCAGTAGTACAGGAGGACGGTTTATCAATGAGCAGTTCTTC.